The clone carrying this T cell receptor beta chain was observed a few times. Its target is not known. All of the isolated RNA was reverse transcribed, so expressed TCRB transcripts were sequenced. Method: immunoSEQ multiplex PCR; TCRdb's copy keeps in-frame clones and lacks some. The sample yields about 470,000 clones, about 29% seen once. This sample is drawn from a study of beta chain features in type 1 diabetes. Findings of the study overall: Type 1 diabetes patients had moderately but significantly shorter TCRB CDR3s in all four CD4+ subsets.

CDR1 is SQVTM and CDR2 is ANQGSEA in the germline V gene. The V and J ends lost 0 bases and 5 bases, in that order; junction bases with no gene match: 13. The CDR3 totals 16 residues. The chain joins TRBV29-1 to TRBJ2-7; 7 bases fit TRBD1. This TCR was sampled from a man aged 18 to 29 in good health. The sample comprised naive CD4+ T cells from blood. The CDR3 sequence is CSVEEGGSKGAHEQYF. The CDR3 DNA is TGCAGCGTTGAAGAAGGGGGATCAAAGGGGGCCCACGAGCAGTACTTC.